A selection of T cell receptor beta chains follows, all from one sample in a study of CD8 T cells in Susac syndrome. TCRdb passed the immunoSEQ multiplex PCR reads through MiXCR, listing each CDR3 protein once. The table shows some 120,000 distinct CDR3 sequences, with 90% to 95% occurring only once. The material sequenced was CD4+ T cells from PBMCs. Receptors originate from a human donor in good health. Both conserved end residues are part of each CDR3. A D gene is named only where the DNA matches it firmly. Rows may omit the clone size; those that give it use once, few, many or a size class.

V gene	J gene	D gene	clone size	CDR3 protein	CDR3 DNA
TRBV5-6	TRBJ2-2	NA	NA	CASSLGLLNTGELFF	TGTGCCAGCAGCTTGGGTCTGCTGAACACCGGGGAGCTGTTTTTT
TRBV29-1	TRBJ2-1	NA	NA	CSVRPGGGEQFF	TGCAGCGTTAGGCCCGGGGGAGGTGAGCAGTTCTTC
TRBV6-6	TRBJ2-7	TRBD2	few	CAISTSGYEQYF	TGTGCCATCTCGACTAGCGGGTACGAGCAGTACTTC
TRBV19	TRBJ1-2	NA	NA	CASSIATDYGYTF	TGTGCCAGTAGTATAGCAACTGACTATGGCTACACCTTC
TRBV6-1	TRBJ1-2	NA	NA	CASSEPEGDYGYTF	TGTGCCAGCAGTGAACCGGAGGGGGACTATGGCTACACCTTC
TRBV7-9	TRBJ2-2	NA	NA	CASSFDGLNTGELFF	TGTGCCAGCAGCTTTGACGGATTGAACACCGGGGAGCTGTTTTTT
TRBV29-1	TRBJ1-5	NA	once	CSGQDGANQPQHF	TGCAGCGGCCAGGACGGAGCTAATCAGCCCCAGCATTTT
TRBV19	TRBJ2-2	TRBD1	NA	CASTQTGDTGELFF	TGTGCCAGTACCCAGACAGGGGACACCGGGGAGCTGTTTTTT
TRBV5-1	TRBJ2-1	TRBD2	NA	CASSDGTSGIDEQFF	TGCGCCAGCAGCGATGGGACTAGCGGGATCGATGAGCAGTTCTTC
TRBV4-3	TRBJ1-1	NA	NA	CASSPHPRVNTEAFF	TGCGCCAGCAGCCCCCACCCCCGGGTGAACACTGAAGCTTTCTTT
TRBV18	TRBJ1-1	TRBD1	NA	CASSQRQGEAEAFF	TGTGCCAGCTCACAAAGACAGGGGGAAGCTGAAGCTTTCTTT
TRBV5-1	TRBJ2-7	TRBD1	NA	CASSPSRQGAYEQYF	TGCGCCAGCAGCCCATCCCGACAGGGGGCCTACGAGCAGTACTTC
TRBV19	TRBJ2-5	TRBD1	few	CASSRQGRETQYF	TGTGCCAGTAGTCGACAGGGGCGGGAGACCCAGTACTTC
TRBV5-6	TRBJ2-1	NA	NA	CASRGSMRGTHQFF	TGTGCCAGCAGGGGGTCGATGAGAGGTACCCATCAGTTCTTC
TRBV18	TRBJ2-7	NA	NA	CASSTARPGEQYF	TGTGCCAGCTCCACCGCGCGGCCTGGGGAGCAGTACTTC
TRBV30	TRBJ2-2	NA	NA	CAWRTASYTGELFF	TGTGCCTGGAGAACGGCTTCATACACCGGGGAGCTGTTTTTT
TRBV2	TRBJ2-6	NA	NA	CASSLDPGANVLTF	TGTGCCAGCAGTCTTGATCCCGGGGCCAACGTCCTGACTTTC
TRBV5-1	TRBJ1-1	NA	NA	CASSREGPMNTEAFF	TGCGCCAGCAGCCGGGAGGGACCCATGAACACTGAAGCTTTCTTT
TRBV5-1	TRBJ1-1	TRBD1	NA	CASSPKGTVVPVVTEAFF	TGCGCCAGCAGCCCAAAAGGGACAGTCGTTCCAGTTGTCACTGAAGCTTTCTTT
TRBV5-1	TRBJ1-1	NA	NA	CASSLGQIEEAFF	TGCGCCAGCAGCTTGGGACAGATAGAAGAAGCTTTCTTT
TRBV5-1	TRBJ2-5	TRBD2	NA	CASSNPGLAAQKTQYF	TGCGCCAGCAGCAATCCGGGACTAGCGGCCCAGAAGACCCAGTACTTC
TRBV3-1	TRBJ1-1	NA	NA	CASSQEHGQNTEAFF	TGTGCCAGCAGCCAAGAGCACGGGCAGAACACTGAAGCTTTCTTT
TRBV6-5	TRBJ1-4	NA	few	CASSPTATNEKLFF	TGTGCCAGTTCCCCGACAGCAACTAATGAAAAACTGTTTTTT
TRBV2	TRBJ2-2	TRBD1	NA	CASATAAGGASGELFF	TGTGCCAGCGCCACGGCGGCAGGGGGCGCATCAGGGGAGCTGTTTTTT